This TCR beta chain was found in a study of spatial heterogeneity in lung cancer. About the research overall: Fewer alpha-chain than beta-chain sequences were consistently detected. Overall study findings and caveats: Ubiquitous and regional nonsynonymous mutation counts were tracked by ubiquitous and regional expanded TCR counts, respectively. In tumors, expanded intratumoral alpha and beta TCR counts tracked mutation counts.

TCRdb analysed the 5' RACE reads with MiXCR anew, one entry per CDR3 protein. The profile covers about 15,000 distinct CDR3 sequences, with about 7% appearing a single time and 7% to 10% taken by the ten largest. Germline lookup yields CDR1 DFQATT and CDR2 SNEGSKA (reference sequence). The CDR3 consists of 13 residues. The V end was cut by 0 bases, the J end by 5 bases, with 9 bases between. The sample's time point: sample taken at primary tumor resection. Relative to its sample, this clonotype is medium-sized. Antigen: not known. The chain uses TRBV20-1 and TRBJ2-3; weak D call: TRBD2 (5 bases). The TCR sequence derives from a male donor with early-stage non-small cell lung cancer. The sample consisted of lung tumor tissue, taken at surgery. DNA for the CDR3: TGCAGTGCTAGAGACCGGGAACGAGATACGCAGTATTTT. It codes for CSARDRERDTQYF.